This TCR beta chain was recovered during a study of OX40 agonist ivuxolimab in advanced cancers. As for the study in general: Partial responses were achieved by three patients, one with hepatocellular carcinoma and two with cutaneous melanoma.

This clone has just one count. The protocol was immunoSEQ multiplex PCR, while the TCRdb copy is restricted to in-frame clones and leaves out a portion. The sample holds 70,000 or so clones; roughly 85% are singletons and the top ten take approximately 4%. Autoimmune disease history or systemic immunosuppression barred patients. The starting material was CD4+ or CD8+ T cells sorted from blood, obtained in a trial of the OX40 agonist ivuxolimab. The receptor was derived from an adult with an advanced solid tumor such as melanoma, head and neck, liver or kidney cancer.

The CDR3 DNA is TGTGCCAGCAGCCGCGACGGGACAGTTGTCTACGAGCAGTACTTC. It specifies CASSRDGTVVYEQYF. J is TRBJ2-7 and V is TRBV4-2, with TRBD1 matching 7 bases. This CDR3 has 15 residues. CDR1 is LGHNA, CDR2 YNFKEQ, per germline. V lost 4 bases, J lost 3 bases, and 9 bases stayed unmatched.